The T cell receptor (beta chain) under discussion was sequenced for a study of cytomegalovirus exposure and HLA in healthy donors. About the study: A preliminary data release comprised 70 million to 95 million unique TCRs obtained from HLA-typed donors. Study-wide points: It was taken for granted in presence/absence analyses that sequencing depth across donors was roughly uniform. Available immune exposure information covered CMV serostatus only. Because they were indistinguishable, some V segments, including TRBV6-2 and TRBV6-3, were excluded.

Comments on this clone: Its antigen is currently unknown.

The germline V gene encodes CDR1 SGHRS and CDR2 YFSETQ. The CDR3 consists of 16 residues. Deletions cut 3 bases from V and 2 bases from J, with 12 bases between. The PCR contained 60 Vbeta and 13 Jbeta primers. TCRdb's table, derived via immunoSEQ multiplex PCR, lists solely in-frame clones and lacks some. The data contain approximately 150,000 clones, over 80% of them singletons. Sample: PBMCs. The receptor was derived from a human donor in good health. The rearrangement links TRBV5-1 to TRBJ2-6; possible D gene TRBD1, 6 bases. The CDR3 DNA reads TGCGCCAGCAGCTCCACAGGGTTAGCTGGGGCCAACGTCCTGACTTTC. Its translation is CASSSTGLAGANVLTF.